This T cell receptor (beta chain) was identified in a study of T cell responses to AZD1222 COVID-19 vaccine. Clones were sequenced by immunoSEQ multiplex PCR, and TCRdb holds only the in-frame ones, with some missing. The sample yields about 120,000 clones, approximately 86% seen once. The sequenced sample was peripheral blood, obtained on day 0 of AZD1222 vaccination. This TCR derives from an adult in good health.

CDR3 DNA: TGTGCCAGCAGCGTAAAAGCGGGGAGGCCATTAGATACGCAGTATTTT. It specifies CASSVKAGRPLDTQYF. The chain has TRBV9 and TRBJ2-3; 7 bases fit TRBD2. Germline V gene sequence: CDR1 SGDLS, CDR2 YYNGEE. CDR3 length equals 16 residues. J gave up 5 bases and V 1 base, and 10 bases lay outside the gene matches.